The rows below give T cell receptor beta chains drawn from one sample of a study of blood T cells in healthy people across ages. TCRdb re-analysed the 5' RACE reads in MiXCR, keeping a single row per CDR3 protein. The data contain roughly 2 million distinct CDR3 sequences, roughly 49% of them singletons. What was sequenced was blood. These receptors originate from a woman between 35 and 50 years old in good health. Both conserved end residues are part of each CDR3. The D gene is left open where the match is weak. Size tells how often a clone was seen (once, few, many) or the class of an expanded clone, and some rows leave it out.

v_gene	abundance	d_gene	len	j_gene	CDR3aa	CDR3nt
TRBV28	few	NA	12	TRBJ1-5	CASQGSNQPQHF	TGTGCCAGCCAGGGTTCTAATCAGCCCCAGCATTTT
TRBV20-1	few	NA	15	TRBJ2-6	CSARGGGPGANVLTF	TGCAGTGCTAGAGGGGGGGGGCCTGGGGCCAACGTCCTGACTTTC
TRBV28	many	NA	16	TRBJ2-7	CASSENPGSLPLEQYF	TGTGCCAGCAGTGAGAATCCGGGATCTCTCCCTTTGGAGCAGTACTTC
TRBV4-3	NA	TRBD1	16	TRBJ1-5	CASSQEPGGFNQPQHF	TGCGCCAGCAGCCAAGAGCCAGGGGGGTTTAATCAGCCCCAGCATTTT
TRBV28	NA	NA	15	TRBJ2-3	CASSEMGARGYTQYF	TGTGCCAGCAGTGAGATGGGGGCGCGCGGGTATACGCAGTATTTT
TRBV20-1	NA	NA	13	TRBJ2-7	CSARRTSSYEQYF	TGCAGTGCTAGGAGGACTTCCTCCTACGAGCAGTACTTC
TRBV6-2/TRBV6-3	NA	NA	15	TRBJ2-3	CASSVQAVQQDTQYF	TGTGCCAGCAGTGTACAGGCTGTTCAACAAGATACGCAGTATTTT
TRBV12-3/TRBV12-4	few	NA	14	TRBJ2-3	CASSFWVSKDTQYF	TGTGCCAGCAGTTTCTGGGTTAGTAAGGATACGCAGTATTTT
TRBV9	NA	NA	10	TRBJ2-5	CASSVDIQYF	TGTGCCAGCAGCGTAGACATCCAGTACTTC
TRBV10-3	NA	NA	13	TRBJ1-5	CAISENSNQPQHF	TGTGCCATCAGTGAGAATAGCAATCAGCCCCAGCATTTT
TRBV24-1	NA	NA	14	TRBJ2-3	CAIRGRSSTDTQYF	TGTGCCATCCGAGGGCGTTCTAGCACAGATACGCAGTATTTT
TRBV4-2	few	TRBD2	17	TRBJ2-6	CASSRTSGDGGANVLTF	TGTGCCAGCAGCCGGACTAGCGGGGACGGTGGGGCCAACGTCCTGACTTTC
TRBV6-2/TRBV6-3	NA	TRBD1	16	TRBJ2-1	CASSSDREQNYNEQFF	TGTGCCAGCAGTTCTGACAGGGAACAAAACTACAATGAGCAGTTCTTC
TRBV4-3	NA	NA	16	TRBJ2-1	CASSQEDRRSSYEQFF	TGCGCCAGCAGCCAAGAGGATAGGAGGTCCTCCTACGAGCAGTTCTTC
TRBV15	NA	NA	13	TRBJ2-3	CATTPMGTDTQYF	TGTGCCACCACCCCGATGGGGACGGATACGCAGTATTTT
TRBV5-1	NA	TRBD2	14	TRBJ2-5	CASSAATSLETQYF	TGCGCCAGCAGCGCCGCGACTAGCCTAGAGACCCAGTACTTC
TRBV5-1	NA	NA	15	TRBJ2-3	CASSAGTTRTDTQYF	TGCGCCAGCAGCGCCGGGACAACCCGCACAGATACGCAGTATTTT
TRBV28	NA	NA	15	TRBJ2-1	CAVRGGVSSYNEQFF	TGTGCCGTAAGGGGCGGGGTAAGCTCCTACAATGAGCAGTTCTTC
TRBV6-5	NA	TRBD1	16	TRBJ1-2	CASSYVSGQSNYGYTF	TGTGCCAGCAGTTACGTGTCGGGACAGTCAAACTATGGCTACACCTTC
TRBV6-2/TRBV6-3	NA	TRBD1	14	TRBJ2-7	CASSYLDRDYEQYF	TGTGCCAGCAGTTACTTGGACAGGGACTACGAGCAGTACTTC
TRBV7-9	few	NA	13	TRBJ1-2	CASSRVGRAGYTF	TGTGCCAGCAGCCGAGTGGGGAGGGCTGGCTACACCTTC
TRBV27	NA	NA	14	TRBJ1-1	CATKGYVTATEAFF	TGTGCCACCAAAGGGTACGTGACGGCCACTGAAGCTTTCTTT
TRBV24-1	NA	NA	16	TRBJ2-1	CATSDGGQNYNNEQFF	TGTGCCACCAGTGACGGCGGACAGAACTATAACAATGAGCAGTTCTTC
TRBV2	once	NA	14	TRBJ2-1	CASSEGGQSYEQFF	TGTGCCAGCAGTGAGGGGGGCCAGTCCTACGAGCAGTTCTTC
TRBV6-5	NA	NA	13	TRBJ2-3	CASSYQITDTQYF	TGTGCCAGCAGTTACCAGATCACAGATACGCAGTATTTT
TRBV6-6	NA	NA	10	TRBJ1-1	CASRRGEAFF	TGTGCCAGCAGAAGGGGTGAAGCTTTCTTT
TRBV28	NA	NA	18	TRBJ2-5	CASSLPPPGKLRRETQYF	TGTGCCAGCAGCCTCCCACCTCCAGGGAAATTACGGCGAGAGACCCAGTACTTC
TRBV6-5	NA	NA	14	TRBJ2-2	CASSYRTNTGELFF	TGTGCCAGCAGTTACAGGACGAACACCGGGGAGCTGTTTTTT
TRBV4-3	NA	TRBD2	18	TRBJ2-7	CASSQSPGTSGTSYEQYF	TGCGCCAGCAGCCAATCGCCGGGAACTAGCGGCACGTCCTACGAGCAGTACTTC
TRBV13	few	NA	15	TRBJ1-2	CASSPPGATNYGYTF	TGTGCCAGCAGCCCCCCGGGAGCTACTAACTATGGCTACACCTTC
TRBV15	NA	NA	15	TRBJ2-1	CATSRETGSYNEQFF	TGTGCCACCAGCAGGGAGACAGGCTCGTACAATGAGCAGTTCTTC
TRBV18	NA	NA	13	TRBJ2-7	CASSPEGLNEQYF	TGTGCCAGCTCACCGGAGGGGCTCAATGAGCAGTACTTC
TRBV28	few	NA	11	TRBJ1-2	CASSWGPHYTF	TGTGCCAGCAGTTGGGGCCCGCACTACACCTTC
TRBV20-1	NA	TRBD2	16	TRBJ2-1	CSASPLTSGVGSEQFF	TGCAGTGCTAGCCCCCTGACTAGCGGGGTAGGTAGTGAGCAGTTCTTC
TRBV6-5	NA	NA	15	TRBJ1-2	CASSYSSRVAGGYTF	TGTGCCAGCAGTTACTCGAGCAGGGTCGCAGGGGGCTACACCTTC
TRBV20-1	once	TRBD1	16	TRBJ2-5	CGARDPNRGLVETQYF	TGCGGTGCTAGAGATCCCAACAGGGGGCTAGTGGAGACCCAGTACTTC
TRBV9	NA	TRBD1	19	TRBJ2-1	CASSGSETGKGVANDEQFF	TGTGCCAGCAGCGGATCCGAGACAGGGAAGGGAGTGGCCAACGATGAGCAGTTCTTC